This passage covers 13 T cell receptor beta chains from one sample sequenced in a study of blood T cell repertoires in COVID-19 (dated by TCRdb to 2018 to 2021). The library relied on the immunoSEQ multiplex PCR assay. The source is immuneACCESS, and TCRdb retained only in-frame sequences with V and J called. Part of the clones is not carried over; for the studies checked, unresolved V genes explain less than half of this, and the remainder is unexplained. Within this sample are about 100,000 clones, with around four fifths of them counted one time only. In total, the top ten clones hold roughly 12% of the sample. Sequencing input: peripheral blood. These receptors were collected from a man in his fifties or sixties with active or convalescent COVID-19.

V gene TRBV11-3 combines with J gene TRBJ2-7; 11 positions agree with TRBD2. J was trimmed by 6 bases and V by 0 bases; bases with no gene match: 7. CDR3 size: 16 residues. Germline-derived CDR1 and CDR2 are SGHNT and YENEEA. CDR3 nucleotides: TGTGCCAGCAGCTTAGATCCCGGACTAGCGGGTCCCGAGCAGTACTTC. It encodes CASSLDPGLAGPEQYF.

The V gene is TRBV18, the J gene TRBJ2-7; 7 nucleotides match TRBD1. The CDR3 has 15 residues. The germline V gene encodes CDR1 KGHSH and CDR2 LQKENI. Trimming at V came to 2 bases and at J to 2 bases, leaving 6 bases not matched to a gene. This CDR3 reads CASSPSRDSTYEQYF. The CDR3, as DNA: TGTGCCAGCTCACCAAGCCGGGACAGCACCTACGAGCAGTACTTC.

The chain links TRBV2 to TRBJ2-5; D is undetermined. The CDR3 consists of 14 residues. Germline lookup yields CDR1 SNHLY and CDR2 FYNNEI. V lost 4 bases, J lost 5 bases, and 14 bases lay in between. CDR3 sequence: CASSAYRMRETQYF. The CDR3 bases are TGTGCCAGCAGTGCTTACCGGATGAGGGAGACCCAGTACTTC.

The rearrangement joins TRBV3-1 (or the pseudogene TRBV3-2) to TRBJ1-4, with D unclear. The CDR3 spans 12 residues. Trimming stripped 10 bases from V and 6 bases from J, with 12 bases between. Per the germline V gene, CDR1 is LGHDT and CDR2 is YNNKEL (reference sequence). DNA of the CDR3: TGTGCCACTGAAGGAGGAGATGAAAAACTGTTTTTT. It codes for CATEGGDEKLFF.

This clone has just one count. CDR3 protein: CASSLDVSTPSRSPLHF. CDR3 coding DNA: TGCGCCAGCAGCTTGGATGTCAGCACCCCTTCCAGGTCACCCCTCCACTTT. The V and J genes are TRBV5-1 and TRBJ1-6; D gene ambiguous. CDR1 is SGHRS, CDR2 YFSETQ, per germline. Trimming left V 0 bases short and J 10 bases short, with 20 bases between. The CDR3 contains 17 residues.

This clone was recorded a few times. The rearrangement uses TRBV7-6 and TRBJ1-5, with 9 bases that match TRBD1. The ends lost 6 bases at V and 6 bases at J; junction bases unmatched: 3. The CDR3 is 13 residues long. The germline CDR1 and CDR2 sequences are SGHVS and FNYEAQ. The chain's CDR3 is CASRQGAGQPQHF. The CDR3 region has the DNA TGTGCCAGCAGACAGGGGGCAGGTCAGCCCCAGCATTTT.

This clone was picked up a small number of times. The genes are TRBV2 and TRBJ2-7, with 9 bases aligning to TRBD2. Germline V gives CDR1 SNHLY, CDR2 FYNNEI. The junction had 7 bases not matched to a gene; V was cut back by 7 bases and J by 0 bases. This CDR3 comprises 15 residues. The CDR3 loop is CASTPTSGFSYEQYF. CDR3 bases: TGTGCCAGCACCCCGACTAGCGGTTTCTCCTACGAGCAGTACTTC.

The chain is built from TRBV6-5 and TRBJ2-2; 9 bases are shared with TRBD2. The germline V gene has CDR1 MNHEY and CDR2 SVGAGI. With V trimmed by 10 bases and J by 5 bases, 5 bases remained unmatched. The CDR3 extends over 13 amino acids. DNA for the CDR3: TGTGCCACCTCAAGCGGGAGGACCGGGGAGCTGTTTTTT. As protein: CATSSGRTGELFF.

The gene calls are TRBV2 and TRBJ1-2; tentatively, D is TRBD1 (6 bases). The CDR3 extends over 12 amino acids. Germline V gives CDR1 SNHLY, CDR2 FYNNEI. The V and J ends lost 5 bases and 6 bases respectively, with 10 bases between them. CDR3 region: CASSQGQNGYTF. As DNA, the CDR3 is TGTGCCAGCAGTCAAGGACAGAATGGCTACACCTTC.

V gene TRBV19 combines with J gene TRBJ1-1, with 7 bases that match TRBD1. V lost 3 bases, J lost 5 bases, and 12 bases stayed unmatched. The CDR3 covers 16 residues. The germline V gene encodes CDR1 LNHDA and CDR2 SQIVND (reference sequence). The CDR3, as DNA: TGTGCCAGTAGTATCTGGGCAGTTCAGGGGGGAACTGAAGCTTTCTTT. It translates to CASSIWAVQGGTEAFF.

Points on this clone: Other DNA sequences in the same sample also yield this CDR3. The chain recombines TRBV30 with TRBJ1-3; a weak D match, TRBD1 (5 bases). The V gene's germline CDR1 is GTSNPN and CDR2 SVGIG (reference sequence). Trimming took 3 bases from V and 0 from J, leaving 9 bases between them. The CDR3 consists of 14 residues. CDR3 bases: TGTGCCTGGAGCGGAGACAGCTCTGGAAACACCATATATTTT. Translating gives CAWSGDSSGNTIYF.

This clone was observed a few times. This chain connects TRBV7-9 to TRBJ2-2; D is possibly TRBD2 (6 bases). Germline CDR1 and CDR2: SEHNR and FQNEAQ (reference sequence). V lost 5 bases, J lost 6 bases, and 16 bases lay in between. This CDR3 has 15 amino acids. In DNA, the CDR3 is TGTGCCAGCAGCCCCGGACTACCCGAGGCCGGGGAGCTGTTTTTT. The encoded protein is CASSPGLPEAGELFF. Full variable domain (missing parts from reference TRBV7-9 and TRBJ2-2): DTGVSQNPRHKITKRGQNVTFRCDPISEHNRLYWYRQTLGQGPEFLTYFQNEAQLEKSRLLSDRFSAERPKGSFSTLEIQRTEQGDSAMYLCASSPGLPEAGELFFGEGSRLTVL.

The V and J genes are TRBV30 and TRBJ2-7; D is undetermined. The CDR3 is made up of 12 amino acids. The germline CDR1 and CDR2 sequences are GTSNPN and SVGIG (reference sequence). Trimming removed 2 bases at V and 7 bases at J, with 12 bases between. The CDR3 sequence: CAWSTLYSEQYF. CDR3 nucleotide sequence: TGTGCCTGGAGTACCCTTTACTCGGAGCAGTACTTC.